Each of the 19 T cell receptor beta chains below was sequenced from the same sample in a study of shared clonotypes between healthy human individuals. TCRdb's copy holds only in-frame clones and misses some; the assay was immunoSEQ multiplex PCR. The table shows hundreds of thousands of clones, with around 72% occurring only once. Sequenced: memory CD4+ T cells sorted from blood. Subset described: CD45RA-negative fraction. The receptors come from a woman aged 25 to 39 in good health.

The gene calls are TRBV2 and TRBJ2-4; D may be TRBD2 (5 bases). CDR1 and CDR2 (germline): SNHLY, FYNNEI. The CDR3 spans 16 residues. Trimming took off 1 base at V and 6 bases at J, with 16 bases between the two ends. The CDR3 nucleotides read TGTGCCAGCAGTGAAGATCCGTGGAGGTACGGAAACATTCAGTACTTC. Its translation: CASSEDPWRYGNIQYF.

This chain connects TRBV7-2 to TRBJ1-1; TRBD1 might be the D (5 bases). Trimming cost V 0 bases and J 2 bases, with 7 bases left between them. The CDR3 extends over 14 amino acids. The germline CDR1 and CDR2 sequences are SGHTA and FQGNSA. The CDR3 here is CASSLAQGNTEAFF. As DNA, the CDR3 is TGTGCCAGCAGCTTAGCGCAGGGCAACACTGAAGCTTTCTTT.

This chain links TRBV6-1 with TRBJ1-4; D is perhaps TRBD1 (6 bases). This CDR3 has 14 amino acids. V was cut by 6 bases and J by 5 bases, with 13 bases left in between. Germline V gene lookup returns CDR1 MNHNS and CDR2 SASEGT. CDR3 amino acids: CASSLGGKNEKLFF. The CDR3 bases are TGTGCCAGCAGCTTAGGGGGAAAAAATGAAAAACTGTTTTTT.

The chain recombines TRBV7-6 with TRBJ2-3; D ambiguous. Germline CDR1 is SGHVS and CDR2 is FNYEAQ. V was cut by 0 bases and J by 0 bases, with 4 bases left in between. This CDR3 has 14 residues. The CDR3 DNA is TGTGCCAGCAGCTTAGCCTTAAGCACAGATACGCAGTATTTT. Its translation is CASSLALSTDTQYF.

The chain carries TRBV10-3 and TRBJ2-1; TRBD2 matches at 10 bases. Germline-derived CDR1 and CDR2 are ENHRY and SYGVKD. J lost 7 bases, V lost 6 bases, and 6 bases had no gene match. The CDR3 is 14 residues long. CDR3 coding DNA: TGTGCCATCAGGCCCACTAGCGGGGAGAATGAGCAGTTCTTC. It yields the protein CAIRPTSGENEQFF.

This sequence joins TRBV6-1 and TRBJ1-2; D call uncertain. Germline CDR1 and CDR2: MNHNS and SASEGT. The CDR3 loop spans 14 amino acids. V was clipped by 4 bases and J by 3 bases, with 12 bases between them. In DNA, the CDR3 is TGTGCCAGCAGTGTCAGGCAGAAGGACTATGGCTACACCTTC. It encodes CASSVRQKDYGYTF.

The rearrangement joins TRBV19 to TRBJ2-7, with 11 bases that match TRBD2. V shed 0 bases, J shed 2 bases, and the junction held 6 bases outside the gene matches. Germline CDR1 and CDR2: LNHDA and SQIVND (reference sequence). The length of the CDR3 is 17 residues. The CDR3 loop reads CASSIDPSSGRTYEQYF. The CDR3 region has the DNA TGTGCCAGTAGTATAGATCCGTCTAGCGGGAGGACCTACGAGCAGTACTTC.

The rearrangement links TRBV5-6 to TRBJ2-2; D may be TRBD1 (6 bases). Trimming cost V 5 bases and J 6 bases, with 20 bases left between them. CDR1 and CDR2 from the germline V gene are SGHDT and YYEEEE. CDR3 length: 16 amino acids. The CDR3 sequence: CASSYGTGFKPGELFF. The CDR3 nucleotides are TGTGCCAGCAGTTATGGAACAGGGTTCAAGCCCGGGGAGCTGTTTTTT. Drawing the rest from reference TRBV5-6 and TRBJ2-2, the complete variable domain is DAGVTQSPTHLIKTRGQQVTLRCSPKSGHDTVSWYQQALGQGPQFIFQYYEEEERQRGNFPDRFSGHQFPNYSSELNVNALLLGDSALYLCASSYGTGFKPGELFFGEGSRLTVL.

The CDR3 region is CASRDSGRENNEQFF. In DNA form, the CDR3 reads TGTGCCAGCAGAGATAGCGGGAGGGAGAACAATGAGCAGTTCTTC. This chain uses TRBV13 with TRBJ2-1, with TRBD2 matching 11 bases. Looked up from germline, CDR1 is PRHDT and CDR2 is FYEKMQ (reference sequence). This CDR3 is built from 15 residues. V dropped 6 bases and J dropped 5; count of bases not matched to a gene: 6.

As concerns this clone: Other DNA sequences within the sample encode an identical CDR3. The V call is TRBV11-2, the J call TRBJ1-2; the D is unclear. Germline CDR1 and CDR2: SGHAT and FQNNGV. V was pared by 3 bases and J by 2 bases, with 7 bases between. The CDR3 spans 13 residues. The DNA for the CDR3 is TGTGCCAGCAGCTTCGACTCAAACTATGGCTACACCTTC. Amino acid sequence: CASSFDSNYGYTF.

The CDR3 sequence is CASRPPFRSQYTDTQYF. Here the CDR3 DNA reads TGTGCCAGCAGACCCCCCTTCCGGAGCCAGTACACAGATACGCAGTATTTT. The rearrangement joins TRBV7-9 to TRBJ2-3, with D unclear. Between the trimmed V and J ends, which lost 6 bases and 2 bases, there was a span of 21 bases. CDR1 and CDR2 (germline): SEHNR, FQNEAQ (reference sequence). The length of the CDR3 is 17 residues.

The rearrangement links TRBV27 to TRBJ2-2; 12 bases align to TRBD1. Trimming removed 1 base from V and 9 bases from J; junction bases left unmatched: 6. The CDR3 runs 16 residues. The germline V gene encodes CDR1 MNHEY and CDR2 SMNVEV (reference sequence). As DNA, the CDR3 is TGTGCCAGCAGTTTATTGGGGACAGGGGGCTACAGGGAGCTGTTTTTT. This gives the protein CASSLLGTGGYRELFF.

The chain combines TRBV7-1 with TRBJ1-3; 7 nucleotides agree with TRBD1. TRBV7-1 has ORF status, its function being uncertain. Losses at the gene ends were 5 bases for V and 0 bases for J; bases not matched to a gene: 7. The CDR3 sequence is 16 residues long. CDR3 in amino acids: CASSASWTGSGNTIYF. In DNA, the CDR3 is TGTGCCAGCAGCGCTAGCTGGACAGGCTCTGGAAACACCATATATTTT.

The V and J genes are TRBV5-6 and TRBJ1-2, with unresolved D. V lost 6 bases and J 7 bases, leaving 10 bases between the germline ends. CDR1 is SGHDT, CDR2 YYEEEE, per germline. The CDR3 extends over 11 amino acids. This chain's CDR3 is CASTRGFGYTF. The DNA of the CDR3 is TGTGCCAGCACCCGAGGGTTTGGCTACACCTTC.

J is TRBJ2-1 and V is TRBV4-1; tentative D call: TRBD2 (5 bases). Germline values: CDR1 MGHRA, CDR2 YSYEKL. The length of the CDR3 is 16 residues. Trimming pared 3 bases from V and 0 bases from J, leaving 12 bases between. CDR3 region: CASSHVQSGSYNEQFF. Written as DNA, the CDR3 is TGCGCCAGCAGCCACGTTCAAAGCGGCTCCTACAATGAGCAGTTCTTC.

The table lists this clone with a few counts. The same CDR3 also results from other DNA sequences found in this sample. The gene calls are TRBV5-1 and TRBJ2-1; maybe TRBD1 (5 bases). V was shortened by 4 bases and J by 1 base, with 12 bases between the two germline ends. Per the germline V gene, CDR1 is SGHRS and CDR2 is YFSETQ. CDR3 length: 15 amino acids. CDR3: CASSRDSGSYNEQFF. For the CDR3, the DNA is TGCGCCAGCAGCCGTGACAGTGGATCCTACAATGAGCAGTTCTTC.

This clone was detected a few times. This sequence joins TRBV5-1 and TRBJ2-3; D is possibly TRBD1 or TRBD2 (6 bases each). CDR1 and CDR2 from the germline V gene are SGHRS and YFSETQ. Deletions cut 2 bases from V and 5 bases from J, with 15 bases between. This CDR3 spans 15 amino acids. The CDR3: CASSLTGARVDTQYF. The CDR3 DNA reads TGCGCCAGCAGCTTAACGGGGGCGCGGGTAGATACGCAGTATTTT.

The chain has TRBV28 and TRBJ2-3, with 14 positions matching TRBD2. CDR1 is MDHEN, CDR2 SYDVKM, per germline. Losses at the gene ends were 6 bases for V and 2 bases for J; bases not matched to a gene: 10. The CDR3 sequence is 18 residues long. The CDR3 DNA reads TGTGCCAGCAGGGGACTAGCGGGAGAGGGGGGACCCACAGATACGCAGTATTTT. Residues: CASRGLAGEGGPTDTQYF.

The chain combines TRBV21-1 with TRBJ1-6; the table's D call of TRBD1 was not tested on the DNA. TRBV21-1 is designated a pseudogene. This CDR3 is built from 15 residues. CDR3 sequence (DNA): TGTGCCAGCAGCTTACCGGGACAGTATAATTCACCCCTCCACTTT. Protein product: CASSLPGQYNSPLHF.